The 5 T cell receptor beta chains presented below share a single source sample, sequenced in a study of T-cell reconstitution after alpha-beta-depleted transplantation in children. TCRbeta library preparation incorporated unique molecular identifiers. TCRdb independently ran MiXCR on the PCR reads; one entry per CDR3 protein. The sample comprises 780,000 or so distinct CDR3 sequences, roughly 15% of which are singletons, and under 6% rests with the top ten. Sequences were derived from PBMCs, mostly from graft donor cells, sampled 360 days after TCRalphabeta/CD19-depleted stem cell transplant. These receptors originate from a male patient younger than 18 who had a stem cell transplant for acute lymphoblastic leukemia, so the T cells may come from the graft donor.

This clonotype was seen a few times. The chain couples TRBV5-1 to TRBJ2-1; 8 nucleotides line up with TRBD2. The CDR3 contains 13 residues. Germline V lookup: CDR1 SGHRS, CDR2 YFSETQ. After removal of 6 bases from V and 7 bases from J, the junction contained 6 bases not matched to a gene. CDR3 in DNA: TGCGCCAGCACCCGGGAGGGGCGAAATGAGCAGTTCTTC. Its protein product is CASTREGRNEQFF. The variable domain in full, completed from reference TRBV5-1 and TRBJ2-1, reads KAGVTQTPRYLIKTRGQQVTLSCSPISGHRSVSWYQQTPGQGLQFLFEYFSETQRNKGNFPGRFSGRQFSNSRSEMNVSTLELGDSALYLCASTREGRNEQFFGPGTRLTVL.

The gene calls are TRBV7-9 and TRBJ2-7; D is undetermined. The CDR3 contains 11 residues. Trimming left V 5 bases short and J 7 bases short, with 9 bases between. CDR1 is SEHNR and CDR2 is FQNEAQ in the germline V gene (reference sequence). CDR3 DNA: TGTGCCAGCAGCCCTCACTCAGAGCAGTACTTC. It specifies CASSPHSEQYF.

V and J are TRBV25-1 and TRBJ1-4; D may be TRBD1 (6 bases). The ends were cut back, 4 bases at V and 4 bases at J, with 16 bases in the middle. Germline CDR1 reads MGHDK; CDR2 reads SYGVNS. The CDR3 contains 16 residues. The CDR3 sequence: CASSGGPWKSNEKLFF. CDR3 bases: TGTGCCAGCAGTGGGGGGCCGTGGAAGAGTAATGAAAAACTGTTTTTT.

This sequence joins TRBV11-2 and TRBJ2-5; D tentatively fits TRBD1 or TRBD2 (5 bases each). This CDR3 comprises 15 residues. CDR1 and CDR2 (germline): SGHAT, FQNNGV. Trimming stripped 5 bases from V and 2 bases from J, with 15 bases between. CDR3 protein: CASSLLGTPQETQYF. The CDR3 bases are TGTGCCAGCAGCCTCCTTGGGACGCCACAAGAGACCCAGTACTTC. The whole variable domain, remainder taken from reference TRBV11-2 and TRBJ2-5, is EAGVAQSPRYKIIEKRQSVAFWCNPISGHATLYWYQQILGQGPKLLIQFQNNGVVDDSQLPKDRFSAERLKGVDSTLKIQPAKLEDSAVYLCASSLLGTPQETQYFGPGTRLLVL.

A few counts support this clonotype. V usage is TRBV5-1 and J usage is TRBJ2-7; D gene uncertain. Trimming removed 0 bases at V and 3 bases at J, with 13 bases between. This CDR3 has 15 amino acids. Germline-derived CDR1 and CDR2 are SGHRS and YFSETQ. The CDR3 sequence is CASSLGYGPRYEQYF. CDR3 in DNA: TGCGCCAGCAGCTTGGGATATGGGCCTCGCTACGAGCAGTACTTC.